The T cell receptor (beta chain) under discussion was sequenced for a study of human T cells and chemical hapten exposure (dated by TCRdb to the early 2020s). Notes on the research overall: For sensitization, 2% DPC in acetone was applied to an approximately 2 cm by approximately 2 cm area of upper inner arm skin. Throughout the approximately 23-week study period, patients were also given weekly therapeutic DPC doses on the scalp. Patch testing was done on the upper back using Finn chambers containing 0.01% DPC, and results were scored after 6 days according to International Contact Dermatitis Research Group standards. Alopecia areata with under or over 50% scalp involvement, alopecia totalis and alopecia universalis were represented in the patient cohort, which was mostly female. The libraries were sequenced as a pool, and the TCR yield per sample differed mostly because of small variations in library volumes within the pool. This study followed changes in the peripheral blood TCR repertoire in vivo during primary and secondary sensitization of alopecia patients to the hapten diphenylcyclopropenone (DPC). Blood samples were taken from patients before sensitization (week 0) and then at 2, 6 and about 24 weeks after DPC sensitization. Blood for TCR sequencing was provided by twenty-nine alopecia patients at one to four time points (pre-sensitization, 2, 6 and 24 weeks). For every blood RNA sample, sequencing covered both the TCR alpha and TCR beta chains.

Study-level results and caveats: Patch test score was positively correlated with the number of PT1 expanded TCRs, with significance at thresholds 8, 16 and 32 but not at 4. No change with DPC sensitization was found in the number of TCRs above 1 in 1000 frequency, and no evidence of global repertoire structure alterations was found. Alopecia, a presumed autoimmune disease, was present in all patients, so the immune response of the patients might differ from that of healthy individuals. After repeated subsampling, changes were observed in the strength of the expansion versus patch-test correlation and in the threshold at which the correlation became significant. Expanded TCRs formed significantly more large CDR3 similarity clusters than pre-sensitization or healthy control sets, consistent with antigen-driven responses.

This clonotype was counted ten times or more. This clone's antigen is unknown. Base qualities are not at hand, and no much larger clone is one base apart. The library relied on RACE. The data were produced on a NextSeq 500. During library preparation, unique molecular identifiers were attached to individual cDNA molecules so that TCRs could be counted quantitatively and reproducibly. The source study handled its data this way. Samples had a median of about 90,000 TCRs, with a range from about 20,000 to 690,600. The Decombinator software suite was used to annotate V, J and CDR3 in the TCR reads. For PS versus PT1 abundance plots, all samples were subsampled to the same number of TCRs (28,000). TCRs were defined as expanded if absent before sensitization and observed at least eight times at the 2-week time point. Clones were called with MiXCR by TCRdb after fastp trimmed the public reads at Q25, and only in-frame beta chains were retained. Each CDR3 protein gets just one entry, which takes the most common genes and DNA from the rows behind it. Here the V and J calls rest on TCRdb's processing, not on the authors' analysis. This sample gives around 40,000 distinct CDR3 sequences in total; roughly 13% of them show up just once. The top ten constitute roughly 2% of the sample.

The time point label, as the study defines it: patch test 3, about 24 weeks after DPC sensitization. Read against the paper, the sample's treatment or condition label means: therapeutic diphenylcyclopropenone sensitization with weekly scalp DPC. Unfractionated whole blood was collected in Tempus Blood RNA tubes, and total RNA was extracted from that blood. Blood at each patch-test visit was drawn before the patch test was applied. Patients were eligible if aged 18 to 70, diagnosed with alopecia and judged suitable for DPC therapy, and pregnant patients were excluded. V is reduced by 4 bases and J by 5 bases, leaving a spacing of 14 bases between them. The CDR3 spans 14 residues, from the cysteine through the phenylalanine. Here the CDR3 DNA is all that survives: 42 bases in frame from base 1. Per the germline V gene, SGHAT is the CDR1 and FQNNGV is the CDR2.

Recombination linked TRBV11-2 to TRBJ2-5; possibly the D gene is TRBD2, per 5 matching bases. This receptor was obtained from a woman aged 40 to 50 with alopecia areata. Some clones in this sample may be carry-over from other donors' samples. This sample comprised whole blood, obtained in connection with sensitization to the hapten diphenylcyclopropenone (DPC). Here the CDR3 is given as CASSSRGGSETQYF. The nucleotide sequence reads as follows: TGTGCCAGCAGCTCCCGGGGTGGATCTGAGACCCAGTACTTC. Reference TRBV11-2 and TRBJ2-5 proteins supply the regions before and after the CDR3; the full variable domain is: EAGVAQSPRYKIIEKRQSVAFWCNPISGHATLYWYQQILGQGPKLLIQFQNNGVVDDSQLPKDRFSAERLKGVDSTLKIQPAKLEDSAVYLCASSSRGGSETQYFGPGTRLLVL.